Here is one T cell receptor (beta chain) with its context. Just one base apart from a much larger clone, this may be a read error. These data come from a study of low-dose radiotherapy and immunotherapy resistance in tumors. The germline V gene encodes CDR1 MNHEY and CDR2 SMNVEV (reference sequence). V dropped 9 bases and J dropped 2 bases, with 12 bases sitting between them. This CDR3 contains 13 residues. The time point denotes: before trial treatment. The donors' regimen was nivolumab, ipilimumab, aspirin, low-dose cyclophosphamide and low-dose radiotherapy. Eligibility criteria specified advanced solid malignancies devoid of tumor-infiltrating lymphocytes. With TRAV- and TRBV-specific primers, first-strand cDNA was made, covering the alpha and beta chains. It was with a constant-region primer and a V-primer adapter that TCRs were amplified over around 20 PCR cycles. TCRdb itself ran the reads through MiXCR, one entry per CDR3 protein. This sample has under 90,000 distinct CDR3 sequences, with roughly a sixth found just once.

Specimen: PBMCs, collected before treatment. This chain joins TRBV27 and TRBJ2-3; D is tentatively TRBD1 or TRBD2 (6 bases each). The receptor was isolated from a male donor with prostate cancer. CDR3 nucleotides: TGTGCCAGAATGGGGGGCCTCACAGATACGCAGTATTTT. This gives the protein CARMGGLTDTQYF.